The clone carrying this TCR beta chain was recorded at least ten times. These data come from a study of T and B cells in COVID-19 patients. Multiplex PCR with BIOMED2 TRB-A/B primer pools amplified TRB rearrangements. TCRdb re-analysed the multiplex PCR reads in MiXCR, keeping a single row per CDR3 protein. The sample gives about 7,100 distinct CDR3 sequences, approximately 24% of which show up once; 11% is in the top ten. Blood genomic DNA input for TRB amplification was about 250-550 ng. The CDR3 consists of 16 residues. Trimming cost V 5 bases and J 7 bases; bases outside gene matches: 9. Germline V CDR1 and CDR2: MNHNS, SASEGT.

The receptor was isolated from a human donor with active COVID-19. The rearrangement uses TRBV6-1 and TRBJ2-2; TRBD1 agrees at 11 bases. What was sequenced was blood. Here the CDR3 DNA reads TGTGCCAGCAGTACCGGACAGGGGGCAATGGTCGGGGAGCTGTTTTTT. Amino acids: CASSTGQGAMVGELFF.